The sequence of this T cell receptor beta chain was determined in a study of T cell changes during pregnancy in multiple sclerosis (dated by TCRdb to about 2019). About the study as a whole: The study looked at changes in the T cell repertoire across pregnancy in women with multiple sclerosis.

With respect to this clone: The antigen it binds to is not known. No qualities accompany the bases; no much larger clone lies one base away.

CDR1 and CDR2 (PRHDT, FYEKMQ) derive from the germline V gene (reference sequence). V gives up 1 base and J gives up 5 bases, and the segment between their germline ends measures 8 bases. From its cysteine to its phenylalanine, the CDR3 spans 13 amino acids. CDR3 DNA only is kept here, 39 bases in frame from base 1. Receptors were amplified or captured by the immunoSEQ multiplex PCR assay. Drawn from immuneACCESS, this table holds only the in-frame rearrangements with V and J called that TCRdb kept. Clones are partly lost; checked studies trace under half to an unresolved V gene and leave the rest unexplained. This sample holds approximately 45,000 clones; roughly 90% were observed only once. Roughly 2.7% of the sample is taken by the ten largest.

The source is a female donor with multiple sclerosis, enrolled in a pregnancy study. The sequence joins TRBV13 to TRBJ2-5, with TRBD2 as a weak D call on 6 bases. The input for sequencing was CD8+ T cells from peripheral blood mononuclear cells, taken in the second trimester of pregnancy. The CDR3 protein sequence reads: CASSLEGRETQYF. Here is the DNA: TGTGCCAGCAGCTTAGAAGGGAGGGAGACCCAGTACTTC.